This entry describes one T cell receptor beta chain. Antigen specificity is unknown. The data belong to a study of blood T cells in healthy people across ages. Findings and caveats of the study: Since the PBMCs were unsorted, naive and antigen-experienced cells could not be conclusively compared. Comparison with aged donors showed that long-lived donors had more naive CD4+ cells and higher diversity.

The CDR3 has 11 amino acids. In germline, CDR1 is LGHDT, CDR2 YNNKEL (reference sequence). Using a J-beta primer mix together with a sample-barcoded 5' primer, a second PCR was run for about 6 to 11 cycles. TCRdb passed the 5' RACE reads through MiXCR, listing each CDR3 protein once. There are about 730,000 distinct CDR3 sequences in the sample; roughly 47% occur only once, and approximately 22% lies in the top ten. This sequence was found in a woman in her sixties in good health. Sequencing was carried out using blood. The chain is built from TRBV3-1 and TRBJ2-5; D call uncertain. The DNA matches TRBJ2-1 better at its end, which makes the J call doubtful. CDR3 DNA sequence: TGTGCCAGCAGCCAAGTTGAGACCCAGTTCTTC. Amino acid sequence: CASSQVETQFF.